Listed here are 17 T cell receptor beta chains from one sample, sequenced in a study of blood T cell repertoires in COVID-19. Generated by immunoSEQ multiplex PCR, the TCRdb table keeps only in-frame clones and is missing some. This sample has fewer than 350,000 clones, with around 85% found just once. Sequenced: peripheral blood. These receptors all come from a woman aged 50 to 60 with active or convalescent COVID-19.

Points on this clone: Its ends do not fully match the called genes, so a read error is possible. The rearrangement uses TRBV7-7 and TRBJ2-5; 9 nucleotides line up with TRBD2. The germline V gene encodes CDR1 SSHAT and CDR2 FNYEAQ (reference sequence). This CDR3 comprises 15 residues. Here the CDR3 DNA reads TGTGCCAGCAGTTTAGCGGGAGTAAGGCAAGAGACCCAGTACTTC. Amino acids: CASSLAGVRQETQYF.

The V and J genes are TRBV5-1 and TRBJ2-1, with 13 nucleotides matching TRBD2. Germline V gene sequence: CDR1 SGHRS, CDR2 YFSETQ. There are 16 residues in the CDR3. V dropped 4 bases and J dropped 3; count of bases not matched to a gene: 4. CDR3 in amino acids: CASSDGTSGVYNEQFF. In DNA, the CDR3 is TGCGCCAGCAGCGACGGGACTAGCGGGGTCTACAATGAGCAGTTCTTC.

The CDR3 protein is CASSLVLSSYNEQFF. The CDR3 DNA follows: TGTGCCAGCAGCTTAGTGTTGAGCTCCTACAATGAGCAGTTCTTC. The genes are TRBV7-6 and TRBJ2-1; D is ambiguous. V lost 1 base to trimming and J lost 0 bases, with 7 bases between them. This CDR3 region has 15 residues. Germline V CDR1 and CDR2: SGHVS, FNYEAQ. The full variable domain, in which reference TRBV7-6 and TRBJ2-1 provide the parts outside the CDR3, is GAGVSQSPRYKVTKRGQDVALRCDPISGHVSLYWYRQALGQGPEFLTYFNYEAQQDKSGLPNDRFSAERPEGSISTLTIQRTEQRDSAMYRCASSLVLSSYNEQFFGPGTRLTVL.

The chain carries TRBV3-1 (or the pseudogene TRBV3-2) and TRBJ2-5; the D gene is possibly TRBD2 (6 bases). Germline lookup yields CDR1 LGHDT and CDR2 YNNKEL (reference sequence). The CDR3 has 15 residues. Trimming removed 1 base at V and 3 bases at J, with 12 bases between. The CDR3: CASSQAEGGKETQYF. CDR3 coding DNA: TGTGCCAGCAGCCAAGCGGAGGGAGGTAAAGAGACCCAGTACTTC.

V gene TRBV27 combines with J gene TRBJ1-1; maybe TRBD1 (6 bases). The CDR3 sequence is 13 residues long. The V gene lost 2 bases and the J gene lost 3 bases, with 7 bases spanning the gap. Looked up from germline, CDR1 is MNHEY and CDR2 is SMNVEV (reference sequence). CDR3 in amino acids: CASSLQGYTEAFF. The CDR3 nucleotides are TGTGCCAGCAGTTTACAGGGGTACACTGAAGCTTTCTTT.

This rearrangement joins TRBV19 to TRBJ2-1; 7 bases match TRBD2. The germline CDR1 and CDR2 sequences are LNHDA and SQIVND (reference sequence). Trimming took 0 bases from V and 0 from J; bases not matched to a gene: 8. The CDR3 extends over 18 amino acids. CDR3 loop: CASSIDQWRGSSYNEQFF. CDR3 DNA sequence: TGTGCCAGTAGTATAGATCAATGGCGGGGGAGCTCCTACAATGAGCAGTTCTTC. The variable domain in full, completed from reference TRBV19 and TRBJ2-1, reads DGGITQSPKYLFRKEGQNVTLSCEQNLNHDAMYWYRQDPGQGLRLIYYSQIVNDFQKGDIAEGYSVSREKKESFPLTVTSAQKNPTAFYLCASSIDQWRGSSYNEQFFGPGTRLTVL.

The chain links TRBV19 to TRBJ1-5; D unclear. Deletions cut 6 bases from V and 4 bases from J, with 22 bases between. Germline CDR1 and CDR2: LNHDA and SQIVND (reference sequence). CDR3 length: 17 residues. In DNA form, the CDR3 reads TGTGCCAGTAGGCCCGCCAGATCGGGAGGACCTAATCAGCCCCAGCATTTT. Its protein is CASRPARSGGPNQPQHF.

This chain joins TRBV7-5 and TRBJ2-3; the table's D call, TRBD2, has no DNA check behind it. TRBV7-5 represents a pseudogene. The length of the CDR3 is 15 residues. The CDR3 sequence: CVRSLWGLAGDTQYF. The DNA of the CDR3 is TGTGTCAGAAGCTTATGGGGACTAGCAGGAGATACGCAGTATTTT.

The chain recombines TRBV20-1 with TRBJ1-2; D not resolved. Germline loops: CDR1 DFQATT, CDR2 SNEGSKA (reference sequence). Trimming pared 3 bases from V and 5 bases from J, leaving 13 bases between. CDR3 length equals 13 residues. This CDR3 reads CSASDAGFYGYTF. CDR3 bases: TGCAGTGCTAGTGACGCAGGCTTTTATGGCTACACCTTC.

The chain links TRBV6-5 to TRBJ2-7; no definite D call. CDR1 and CDR2 (germline): MNHEY, SVGAGI. V dropped 6 bases and J dropped 2 bases, with 14 bases sitting between them. The CDR3 loop spans 14 amino acids. The CDR3 DNA reads as TGTGCCAGCAGGTTATTTCCACAAACCTACGAGCAGTACTTC. It is translated as CASRLFPQTYEQYF.

The chain uses TRBV30 and TRBJ1-5, with D unresolved. CDR1 is GTSNPN and CDR2 is SVGIG in the germline V gene (reference sequence). CDR3 length: 15 amino acids. V gave up 0 bases and J gave up 4 bases, with 13 bases separating them. This CDR3 reads CAWSVQGGWNQPQHF. CDR3 nucleotide sequence: TGTGCCTGGAGTGTACAAGGAGGGTGGAATCAGCCCCAGCATTTT.

This chain uses TRBV6-6 with TRBJ2-1; D is ambiguous. The V gene's germline CDR1 is MNHNY and CDR2 SVGAGI (reference sequence). V dropped 6 bases and J dropped 10 bases, with 16 bases sitting between them. This CDR3 is 13 amino acids long. CDR3 nucleotide sequence: TGTGCCAGCAGCCACTCCCTCGGCAGGGAGCAGTTCTTC. Translated, it gives CASSHSLGREQFF.

V is TRBV3-1 (or the pseudogene TRBV3-2) and J is TRBJ1-1; D gene ambiguous. Trimming removed 1 base from V and 5 bases from J, with 8 bases in between. This CDR3 region has 13 residues. CDR1 and CDR2 (germline): LGHDT, YNNKEL (reference sequence). Written as DNA, the CDR3 is TGTGCCAGCAGCCAAGGTCCGGAGACTGAAGCTTTCTTT. This sequence encodes CASSQGPETEAFF.

This clone showed up just a few times. The chain combines TRBV3-1 (or the pseudogene TRBV3-2) with TRBJ2-1; 10 bases are shared with TRBD2. With 5 bases clipped from V and 7 bases from J, the junction kept 2 bases outside the gene matches. Germline CDR1 reads LGHDT; CDR2 reads YNNKEL (reference sequence). This CDR3 contains 13 residues. The CDR3 protein is CASSTSGENEQFF. CDR3 nucleotide sequence: TGTGCCAGCAGCACTAGCGGGGAGAATGAGCAGTTCTTC.

The J gene is TRBJ1-5, the V gene TRBV5-8; tentative D call: TRBD1 (5 bases). The germline CDR1 and CDR2 sequences are SGHTS and YDEGEE. The CDR3 spans 13 residues. Between the trimmed V and J ends, which lost 7 bases and 6 bases, there was a span of 14 bases. CDR3 coding DNA: TGTGCCAGCTCGGGCAGGGTGGGTCAGCCCCAGCATTTT. Amino acids: CASSGRVGQPQHF.

The chain recombines TRBV5-4 with TRBJ1-1, with D tentatively TRBD1 (6 bases). Trimming removed 1 base from V and 0 bases from J, with 13 bases in between. Germline V CDR1 and CDR2: SGHNT, YYREEE (reference sequence). This CDR3 comprises 16 residues. Written as DNA, the CDR3 is TGTGCCAGCAGCTTGCAGGGGATGGGTATGAACACTGAAGCTTTCTTT. It yields the protein CASSLQGMGMNTEAFF. Variable domain in full (rest from reference TRBV5-4 and TRBJ1-1): ETGVTQSPTHLIKTRGQQVTLRCSSQSGHNTVSWYQQALGQGPQFIFQYYREEENGRGNFPPRFSGLQFPNYSSELNVNALELDDSALYLCASSLQGMGMNTEAFFGQGTRLTVV.

Turning to this clone: Other DNA sequences in this sample translate to the same CDR3. The chain has TRBV5-1 and TRBJ1-2, with 7 bases that match TRBD1. V shed 0 bases, J shed 5 bases, and the junction held 4 bases outside the gene matches. This CDR3 region has 14 residues. Looked up from germline, CDR1 is SGHRS and CDR2 is YFSETQ. The CDR3 loop reads CASSLGQGDYGYTF. CDR3 DNA sequence: TGCGCCAGCAGCTTGGGACAGGGAGATTATGGCTACACCTTC.